One sample yielded the 9 T cell receptor beta chains listed below, sequenced in a study of blood T cell repertoires in COVID-19. Libraries were prepared by immunoSEQ multiplex PCR; TCRdb keeps only in-frame clonotypes and omits some of them. The top ten clones hold about 2.3% of a sample with about 280,000 clones, 85% of them seen once. The sequenced material came from PBMCs or T cells enriched from blood (not recorded which). The receptors originated from a woman in her forties or fifties who had recovered from COVID-19.

This chain joins TRBV30 and TRBJ1-2; 9 bases match TRBD1. The CDR3 consists of 16 residues. Trimming at V came to 0 bases and at J to 4 bases, leaving 9 bases not matched to a gene. Looked up from germline, CDR1 is GTSNPN and CDR2 is SVGIG (reference sequence). The CDR3 region has the DNA TGTGCCTGGAGTGTACCCCGGACAGGGGAAGGCTATGGCTACACCTTC. Encoded protein: CAWSVPRTGEGYGYTF.

This chain links TRBV7-2 with TRBJ2-3; maybe TRBD2 (6 bases). The CDR3 spans 13 residues. The germline V gene has CDR1 SGHTA and CDR2 FQGNSA. V was cut by 4 bases and J by 3 bases, with 8 bases left in between. CDR3: CASSWRGTDTQYF. CDR3 sequence (DNA): TGTGCCAGCAGCTGGCGGGGTACAGATACGCAGTATTTT.

As regards this clone: At the DNA level, this CDR3 is encoded by other sequences in the same sample as well. The J gene is TRBJ2-3, the V gene TRBV6-5; 7 nucleotides match TRBD1. Unmatched junction bases numbered 4, after V lost 6 bases and J lost 1 base. CDR1 is MNHEY and CDR2 is SVGAGI in the germline V gene. The CDR3 totals 14 residues. The CDR3 here is CASSPDRGTDTQYF. DNA for the CDR3: TGTGCCAGCAGCCCCGACAGGGGCACAGATACGCAGTATTTT.

The chain combines TRBV7-8 with TRBJ2-7; TRBD1 might be the D (6 bases). V was trimmed by 4 bases and J by 0 bases, leaving 10 bases between them. Germline V CDR1 and CDR2: SGHVS, FQNEAQ. This CDR3 spans 14 amino acids. The CDR3 DNA reads TGTGCCAGCAGCTCGGGACACCTCTCCTACGAGCAGTACTTC. Its protein is CASSSGHLSYEQYF.

The chain joins TRBV11-2 to TRBJ1-6; TRBD1 agrees at 9 bases. CDR1 and CDR2 from the germline V gene are SGHAT and FQNNGV. The CDR3 covers 14 residues. With 4 bases clipped from V and 11 bases from J, the junction kept 6 bases outside the gene matches. CDR3 in DNA: TGTGCCAGCAGCTCGCAGGGACAGGGAACACCCCTCCACTTT. Translation: CASSSQGQGTPLHF.

This sequence joins TRBV3-1 (or the pseudogene TRBV3-2) and TRBJ1-4; TRBD1 might be the D (5 bases). Trimming pared 0 bases from V and 0 bases from J, leaving 14 bases between. CDR3 size: 18 residues. Germline CDR1 reads LGHDT; CDR2 reads YNNKEL (reference sequence). The CDR3 reads CASSQDPLGPATNEKLFF. The CDR3 nucleotides are TGTGCCAGCAGCCAAGATCCCTTGGGGCCTGCAACTAATGAAAAACTGTTTTTT.

The chain couples TRBV6-2 or TRBV6-3 to TRBJ1-5; 8 nucleotides line up with TRBD1. With 7 bases clipped from V and 2 bases from J, the junction kept 7 bases outside the gene matches. The germline CDR1 and CDR2 sequences are MNHEY and SVGEGT. This CDR3 is 15 amino acids long. CDR3 residues: CASTPDRAGNQPQHF. In DNA form, the CDR3 reads TGTGCCAGCACCCCGGACAGGGCAGGCAATCAGCCCCAGCATTTT.

V gene TRBV7-9 combines with J gene TRBJ2-3; tentative D call: TRBD2 (5 bases). Germline lookup yields CDR1 SEHNR and CDR2 FQNEAQ (reference sequence). Trimming stripped 5 bases from V and 3 bases from J, with 12 bases between. The CDR3 sequence is 14 residues long. CDR3 sequence: CASSPTGITDTQYF. CDR3 bases: TGTGCCAGCAGCCCAACCGGGATAACAGATACGCAGTATTTT.

The V gene is TRBV9, the J gene TRBJ2-3; D call uncertain. The germline gives CDR1 SGDLS, CDR2 YYNGEE. CDR3 length: 13 amino acids. Trimming cost V 6 bases and J 4 bases, with 12 bases left between them. The CDR3 sequence: CASTGSRSDTQYF. The CDR3 nucleotides read TGTGCCAGCACCGGATCCAGGTCAGATACGCAGTATTTT.